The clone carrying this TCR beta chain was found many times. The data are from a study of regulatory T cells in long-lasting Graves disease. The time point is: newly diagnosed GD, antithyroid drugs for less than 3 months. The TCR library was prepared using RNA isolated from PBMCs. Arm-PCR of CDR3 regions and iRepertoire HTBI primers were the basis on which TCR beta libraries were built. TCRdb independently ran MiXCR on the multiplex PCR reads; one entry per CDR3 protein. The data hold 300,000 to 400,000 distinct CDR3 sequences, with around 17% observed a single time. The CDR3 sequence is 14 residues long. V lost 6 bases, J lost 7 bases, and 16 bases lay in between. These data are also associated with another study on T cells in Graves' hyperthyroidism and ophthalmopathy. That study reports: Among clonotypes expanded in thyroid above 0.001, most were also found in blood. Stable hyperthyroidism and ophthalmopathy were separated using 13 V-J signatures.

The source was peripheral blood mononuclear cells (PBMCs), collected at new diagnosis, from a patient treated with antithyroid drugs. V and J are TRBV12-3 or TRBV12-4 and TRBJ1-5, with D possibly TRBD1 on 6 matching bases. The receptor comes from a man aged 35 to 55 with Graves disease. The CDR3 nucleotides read TGTGCCAGCAGCTCTACAGGGTTTCGGCAGCCCCAGCATTTT. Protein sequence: CASSSTGFRQPQHF.